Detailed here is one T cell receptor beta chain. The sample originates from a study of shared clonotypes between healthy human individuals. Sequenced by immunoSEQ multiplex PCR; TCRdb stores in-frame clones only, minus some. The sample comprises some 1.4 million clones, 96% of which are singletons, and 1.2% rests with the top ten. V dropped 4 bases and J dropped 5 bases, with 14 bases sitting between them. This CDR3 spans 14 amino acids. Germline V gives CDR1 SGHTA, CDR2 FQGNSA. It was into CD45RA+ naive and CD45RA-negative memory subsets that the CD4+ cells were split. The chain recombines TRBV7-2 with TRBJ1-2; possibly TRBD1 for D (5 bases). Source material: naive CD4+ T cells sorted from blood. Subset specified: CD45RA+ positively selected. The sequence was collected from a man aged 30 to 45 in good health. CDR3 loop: CASSSAGQFYGYTF. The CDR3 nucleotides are TGTGCCAGCAGCTCAGCGGGGCAGTTTTATGGCTACACCTTC. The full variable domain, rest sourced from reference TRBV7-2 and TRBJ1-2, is GAGVSQSPSNKVTEKGKDVELRCDPISGHTALYWYRQSLGQGLEFLIYFQGNSAPDKSGLPSDRFSAERTGGSVSTLTIQRTQQEDSAVYLCASSSAGQFYGYTFGSGTRLTVV.